Listed below are T cell receptor beta chains from one sample, sequenced in a study of blood T cell repertoires in COVID-19. Repertoires were generated with immunoSEQ multiplex PCR, while TCRdb's copy carries only in-frame clones and drops some. This table holds 120,000 to 150,000 clones, over 75% found once. Sequencing input: PBMCs or T cells enriched from blood (not recorded which). The source of these receptors is a man aged 45-60 years in a cohort exposed to, infected with or recovered from COVID-19 (not recorded which). The CDR3 runs from the conserved cysteine through the conserved F or W. D genes are given only for firm matches. For some rows the clone size is stated as once, few or many, or as a class when expanded; others skip it.

>13|TRBD2|TRBV27|medium-sized|TRBJ2-7
TGTGCCAGCAGTTCGGCGCTAGCGGGGGTGAAGTACTTC
CASSSALAGVKYF
>14|.|TRBV7-9|few|TRBJ1-6
TGTGCCAGCAGCTTAGAGGCCAGGCAATCACCCCTCCACTTT
CASSLEARQSPLHF
>14|TRBD1|TRBV5-1|.|TRBJ2-7
TGCGCCAGCAGCATCGACAGGGGGTCCTACGAGCAGTACTTC
CASSIDRGSYEQYF
>15|.|TRBV5-1|.|TRBJ2-4
TGCGCCAGCAGCTTCGAGGGAGGCGCAGAAAACATTCAGTACTTC
CASSFEGGAENIQYF
>12|TRBD1|TRBV5-6|.|TRBJ2-5
TGTGCCAGCAGGGACAGGCAAGAGACCCAGTACTTC
CASRDRQETQYF
>13|TRBD1|TRBV2|.|TRBJ1-4
TGTGCCAGCACGGAGGGGGCAGGCCCAGACTTGTTTTTT
CASTEGAGPDLFF
>16|TRBD1|TRBV28|.|TRBJ1-3
TGTGCCAGCAGCCCTCCCGACAGGGTGGCTGGAAACACCATATATTTT
CASSPPDRVAGNTIYF
>11|.|TRBV25-1|.|TRBJ1-2
TGTGCCAGCAATGGCGGATATGGCTACACCTTC
CASNGGYGYTF
>13|TRBD2|TRBV12-3/TRBV12-4|once|TRBJ2-1
TGTGCCAGCAGTCAGACTAGCCAGAATGAGCAGTTCTTC
CASSQTSQNEQFF
>18|TRBD1|TRBV4-1|.|TRBJ1-6
TGCGCCAGCAGCCAAGACCTTCAGGGGGCCGGTAATTCGGTCACCCTCCACTTT
CASSQDLQGAGNSVTLHF
>13|.|TRBV27|.|TRBJ2-3
TGTGCCAGCAGTTTTCAGCGGAGGGATAGGCAGTATTTT
CASSFQRRDRQYF
>17|.|TRBV3-1/TRBV3-2|many|TRBJ1-1
TGTGCCAGCAGCCAAACACGGAACAGCCTCATGAACACTGAAGCTTTCTTT
CASSQTRNSLMNTEAFF
>16|TRBD1|TRBV5-8|once|TRBJ2-2
TGTGCCAGCAGCTTCCGGGACAGGGGGTTTGTCGGGGAGCTGTTTTTT
CASSFRDRGFVGELFF
>13|.|TRBV5-4|once|TRBJ1-5
TGTGCCAGCAGCTCCCAGGGTTCTCAGCCCCAGCATTTT
CASSSQGSQPQHF
>16|TRBD1|TRBV5-6|.|TRBJ1-4
TGTGCCAGCAGCGTGGGACAGCTTGATTTTAATGAAAAACTGTTTTTT
CASSVGQLDFNEKLFF
>14|.|TRBV3-1/TRBV3-2|.|TRBJ1-5
TGTGCCAGCAGCACCGGGGAGAGCAATCAGCCCCAGCATTTT
CASSTGESNQPQHF
>13|TRBD1|TRBV18|few|TRBJ1-5
TGTGCCAGCTCCGGGACAGGTGTGCAGCCCCAGCATTTT
CASSGTGVQPQHF
>13|.|TRBV12-3/TRBV12-4|once|TRBJ1-4
TGTGCCAGCAGTTTGCGGAGGGGTGAAAAACTGTTTTTT
CASSLRRGEKLFF
>16|TRBD1|TRBV14|.|TRBJ2-2
TGTGCCAGCCAGTATGGACAGGGGGCGAACACCGGGGAGCTGTTTTTT
CASQYGQGANTGELFF
>13|.|TRBV5-4|once|TRBJ2-3
TGTGCCAGCAGCTTTTTCCCGGCAGATACGCAGTATTTT
CASSFFPADTQYF
>13|TRBD1|TRBV7-3|.|TRBJ2-1
TGTGCCAGCAGCCAAGGGGGCGGGTATGAGCAGTTCTTC
CASSQGGGYEQFF
>14|TRBD1|TRBV10-3|.|TRBJ2-7
TGTGCCATCAGCGCCCAGGGACAGCTGTACGAGCAGTACTTC
CAISAQGQLYEQYF
>11|.|TRBV20-1|.|TRBJ1-1
TGCAGTGCTTCCCAGGGAACTGAAGCTTTCTTT
CSASQGTEAFF
>12|TRBD2|TRBV3-1/TRBV3-2|once|TRBJ2-1
TGTGCCAGCAGCCAAGATTTGACTAGCCGCATCTTC
CASSQDLTSRIF
>17|.|TRBV28|.|TRBJ1-4
TGTGCCAGCAGTTTTCCGTTGGAGGGGCTCACTAATGAAAAACTGTTTTTT
CASSFPLEGLTNEKLFF
>15|TRBD2|TRBV5-4|.|TRBJ2-7
TGTGCCAGCAGCCTTAGCGGGGGACAATTCTACGAGCAGTACTTC
CASSLSGGQFYEQYF
>15|.|TRBV7-2|.|TRBJ2-2
TGTGCCAGCAGCTTCCCCCGAGGCCGCGGGAGGGAGCTGTTTTTT
CASSFPRGRGRELFF
>13|TRBD1|TRBV5-1|.|TRBJ1-2
TGCGCCAGCACACAGGGGAATAGCTATGGCTACACCTTC
CASTQGNSYGYTF
>18|TRBD1|TRBV19|.|TRBJ1-2
TGTGCCAGTACCTCAAGCGGGACAGGGAGCACCCGGTTGTTCGGCTACACCTTC
CASTSSGTGSTRLFGYTF
>16|.|TRBV11-2|.|TRBJ2-2
TGTGCCAGCTCCATCAGGGGCGCCCTGTGGACCGGGGAGCTGTTTTTT
CASSIRGALWTGELFF
>14|.|TRBV7-8|once|TRBJ2-3
TGTGCCAGCAGCTTATACCAGGGCCCAGATACGCAGTATTTT
CASSLYQGPDTQYF
>14|.|TRBV18|.|TRBJ2-7
TGTGCCAGCTCACCACCCGGACAATTCTACGAGCAGTACTTC
CASSPPGQFYEQYF
>12|.|TRBV30|.|TRBJ1-3
TGTGCCTGGAGTGTATATGGAAACACCATATATTTT
CAWSVYGNTIYF
>14|.|TRBV19|.|TRBJ1-5
TGTGCCAGTAGTTCCCGGGGTCTCAATCAGCCCCAGCATTTT
CASSSRGLNQPQHF
>18|.|TRBV7-8|.|TRBJ1-5
TGTGCCAGCACCCCCGGGGGGCAGGGCGTCTCGGGGAATCAGCCCCAGCATTTT
CASTPGGQGVSGNQPQHF
>15|.|TRBV7-8|.|TRBJ2-1
TGTGCCAGCAGCTTAGCGCGCGGCTCCTACAATGAGCAGTTCTTC
CASSLARGSYNEQFF
>16|TRBD1|TRBV19|few|TRBJ1-1
TGTGCCAGTAGTAAAGCTTCGGGCAGGGGGCGAAGTGAAGCTTTCTTT
CASSKASGRGRSEAFF